This T cell receptor beta chain was identified in a study of T-cell reconstitution after alpha-beta-depleted transplantation in children. The CDR3 runs 16 residues. The V gene's germline CDR1 is MDHEN and CDR2 SYDVKM. The ends lost 4 bases at V and 12 bases at J; junction bases unmatched: 12. Molecular barcoding with unique molecular identifiers was used for the TCRbeta library. TCRdb independently ran MiXCR on the PCR reads; one entry per CDR3 protein. The sample yields 360,000 or so distinct CDR3 sequences, roughly 20% seen once. The V gene is TRBV28, the J gene TRBJ2-1; 13 bases are a match to TRBD2. The TCR was taken from a human donor who donated a stem cell graft to a child with acute myeloid leukemia. The sample here was PBMCs from the stem cell graft donor, taken from the stem cell graft. CDR3 sequence: CASSSTSGRGVFGQFF. CDR3 bases: TGTGCCAGCAGTTCCACTAGCGGGAGGGGTGTGTTTGGGCAGTTCTTC.